The rows below give T cell receptor beta chains drawn from one sample of a study of T cell repertoires in cytomegalovirus infection. TCRdb re-derived calls from the reads in MiXCR, one entry per CDR3 protein. The sample yields about 920,000 distinct CDR3 sequences, approximately 31% seen once. Antigens of these TCRs are unknown. Sequenced here: cultured CD8+ T cells from PBMCs, sampled from culture after CMV antigen stimulation. The receptors were gathered from a human donor in good health (CMV status not recorded). Some clones in this sample may be carry-over from other donors' samples. Both conserved end residues are part of each CDR3. D genes are given only for firm matches. Clone sizes are given selectively: once, few, many, or a class where the clone is expanded.

CDR3aa,CDR3nt,v_gene,d_gene,len,abundance,j_gene
CASSLRGLAGAFGGNEQFF,TGTGCCAGCAGTTTAAGGGGACTAGCGGGGGCCTTCGGGGGGAATGAGCAGTTCTTC,TRBV12-3/TRBV12-4,TRBD2,19,.,TRBJ2-1
CSAPRDRFNQPQHF,TGCAGTGCTCCCCGGGACAGGTTCAATCAGCCCCAGCATTTT,TRBV20-1,TRBD1,14,few,TRBJ1-5
CASSFKTDTDTQYF,TGTGCCAGTAGCTTTAAAACGGACACAGATACGCAGTATTTT,TRBV7-2,.,14,.,TRBJ2-3
CASSIRRIGLNTEAFF,TGTGCCAGCAGTATTCGAAGGATAGGGTTGAACACTGAAGCTTTCTTT,TRBV12-3/TRBV12-4,.,16,.,TRBJ1-1
CASSSKGFVNQPQHF,TGTGCCAGCAGTTCAAAGGGGTTCGTCAATCAGCCCCAGCATTTT,TRBV12-3/TRBV12-4,.,15,once,TRBJ1-5
CASRWETQYF,TGTGCCAGTAGATGGGAGACCCAGTACTTC,TRBV6-1,.,10,few,TRBJ2-5
CASGETGEWDEQFF,TGTGCCAGCGGGGAGACAGGGGAGTGGGATGAGCAGTTCTTC,TRBV11-2,TRBD1,14,few,TRBJ2-1
CASTLRDRETYGYTF,TGTGCCAGTACCCTCCGGGACAGGGAGACCTATGGCTACACCTTC,TRBV19,TRBD1,15,few,TRBJ1-2
CARPGQQGETEAFF,TGTGCCAGACCGGGACAACAGGGCGAAACTGAAGCTTTCTTT,TRBV6-1,.,14,few,TRBJ1-1
CASSQEWTGVIDGYTF,TGCGCCAGCAGCCAAGAGTGGACAGGGGTTATCGATGGCTACACCTTC,TRBV4-1,TRBD1,16,few,TRBJ1-2
CASSLGGQEGYTF,TGTGCCAGCAGCTTAGGGGGGCAGGAAGGCTACACCTTC,TRBV7-9,.,13,many,TRBJ1-2
CASSPSQGSYEQYF,TGTGCCAGCTCACCTTCGCAGGGTTCCTACGAGCAGTACTTC,TRBV18,.,14,.,TRBJ2-7
CASSEVDGGEQETQYF,TGTGCCAGCAGTGAAGTCGACGGGGGGGAGCAAGAGACCCAGTACTTC,TRBV6-1,TRBD2,16,many,TRBJ2-5
CASSQGRETYNEQFF,TGTGCCAGCAGCCAAGGCAGGGAAACCTACAATGAGCAGTTCTTC,TRBV7-6,.,15,many,TRBJ2-1
CASSWLPGLAGDLTQYF,TGTGCCAGCAGCTGGTTGCCGGGACTAGCGGGAGATTTAACGCAGTATTTT,TRBV5-4,TRBD2,17,few,TRBJ2-3
CASSSSQDSNQPQHF,TGTGCCAGCAGTTCTAGTCAAGATAGCAATCAGCCCCAGCATTTT,TRBV7-9,.,15,few,TRBJ1-5
CSAREPWLLGGGAYSYEQYF,TGCAGTGCTAGAGAGCCATGGCTCCTGGGCGGGGGGGCCTACTCCTACGAGCAGTACTTC,TRBV20-1,TRBD2,20,few,TRBJ2-7
CASSQDLTGLSTDTQYF,TGCGCCAGCAGCCAAGATTTAACGGGACTTAGCACAGATACGCAGTATTTT,TRBV4-3,.,17,.,TRBJ2-3
CASSYGTITYNEQFF,TGTGCCAGCAGTTACGGCACTATAACCTACAATGAGCAGTTCTTC,TRBV6-6,.,15,.,TRBJ2-1
CATGYPNQPQHF,TGTGCCACCGGGTATCCCAATCAGCCCCAGCATTTT,TRBV27,.,12,.,TRBJ1-5
CASSSSGGYADTQYF,TGTGCCAGCAGCTCCTCCGGGGGGTATGCAGATACGCAGTATTTT,TRBV7-2,TRBD2,15,many,TRBJ2-3
CASRSGTLSNQPQHF,TGTGCCAGCAGATCCGGGACGCTTAGCAATCAGCCCCAGCATTTT,TRBV27,.,15,few,TRBJ1-5
CASSIDVSYAYGYTF,TGTGCCAGTAGTATAGATGTGAGCTATGCCTATGGCTACACCTTC,TRBV19,.,15,.,TRBJ1-2
CASSFGTGELEAFF,TGTGCCAGCAGTTTCGGCACAGGGGAATTAGAAGCTTTCTTT,TRBV25-1,TRBD1,14,.,TRBJ1-1
CASSSMNRGQETQYF,TGTGCCAGCAGTTCTATGAATCGGGGACAAGAGACCCAGTACTTC,TRBV7-6,.,15,many,TRBJ2-5
CASSYWEIDEQYF,TGTGCCAGCAGTTACTGGGAAATTGACGAGCAGTACTTC,TRBV6-2/TRBV6-3,.,13,.,TRBJ2-7
CAISGSPGDVSNTEAFF,TGTGCCATCAGTGGGTCACCAGGGGACGTTTCTAACACTGAAGCTTTCTTT,TRBV10-3,.,17,.,TRBJ1-1
CASSPSTTGTKHF,TGTGCCAGCAGCCCTAGTACTACCGGGACAAAACATTTT,TRBV7-9,.,13,.,TRBJ1-5
CASRRGGETQYF,TGTGCCAGCAGGCGTGGGGGGGAGACCCAGTACTTC,TRBV12-3/TRBV12-4,.,12,.,TRBJ2-5
CASSHPSSGASDTQYF,TGTGCCAGCAGCCACCCCTCTAGCGGGGCGTCAGATACGCAGTATTTT,TRBV27,TRBD2,16,.,TRBJ2-3
CASRRDRGTGNYGYTF,TGTGCCAGTCGCCGGGACAGGGGGACCGGTAACTATGGCTACACCTTC,TRBV19,TRBD1,16,many,TRBJ1-2
CAISESQLRALVGGYTF,TGTGCCATCAGTGAGTCCCAACTCCGGGCCTTAGTTGGTGGCTACACCTTC,TRBV10-3,.,17,.,TRBJ1-2
CASSLDSGGPGELFF,TGTGCCAGCAGCTTAGATAGCGGGGGGCCCGGGGAGCTGTTTTTT,TRBV7-2,TRBD2,15,many,TRBJ2-2
CASSYSQWDIQETQYF,TGTGCCAGCAGTTACTCCCAGTGGGACATACAAGAGACCCAGTACTTC,TRBV6-5,.,16,few,TRBJ2-5
CASSVGTDGGNTEAFF,TGTGCCAGCAGCGTTGGGACGGACGGGGGGAACACTGAAGCTTTCTTT,TRBV9,.,16,.,TRBJ1-1
CASRGQDFYNEQFF,TGTGCCAGCAGGGGACAGGATTTCTACAATGAGCAGTTCTTC,TRBV6-6,TRBD1,14,.,TRBJ2-1
CASSQEASLEKLFF,TGCGCCAGCAGCCAAGAGGCCAGTCTTGAAAAACTGTTTTTT,TRBV4-1,.,14,.,TRBJ1-4
CASSPLGFTGNTIYF,TGTGCCAGCAGTCCATTGGGTTTCACTGGAAACACCATATATTTT,TRBV28,.,15,.,TRBJ1-3
CASSLKGAPNTEAFF,TGTGCCAGCAGTTTAAAGGGGGCCCCGAACACTGAAGCTTTCTTT,TRBV9,TRBD1,15,.,TRBJ1-1
CASRPKYSSGNTIYF,TGTGCCAGCAGGCCTAAATACAGCTCTGGAAACACCATATATTTT,TRBV6-1,.,15,once,TRBJ1-3
CASSYQGADTGELFF,TGTGCCAGCAGTTATCAGGGGGCAGACACCGGGGAGCTGTTTTTT,TRBV6-1,TRBD1,15,few,TRBJ2-2